This T cell receptor beta chain is from a study of T cell repertoires in cytomegalovirus infection. Whole-study context: Through public TCR beta signatures, both CMV infection and matching HLA type were indicated. General study results and limits: Cumulated frequencies of public TCR beta families served to identify carriers of CMV plus the relevant HLA. Ex vivo responses were dominated by HLA-C-restricted CMV-specific TCR beta clonotypes.

Via MiXCR, TCRdb re-called the reads, giving one row per CDR3 protein. This table has some 940,000 distinct CDR3 sequences, roughly 31% appearing once. This clonotype was seen many times. Its matching antigen is unknown. The CDR3 runs to 12 residues. The V gene's germline CDR1 is SNHLY and CDR2 FYNNEI. V lost 6 bases to trimming and J lost 0 bases, with 6 bases between them. This TCR was sampled from a human donor in good health (CMV status not recorded). Some clones in this sample may be carry-over from other donors' samples. Material: cultured CD8+ T cells from PBMCs, obtained from culture after CMV antigen stimulation. The chain uses TRBV2 and TRBJ2-7; D remains unclear. The CDR3 DNA sequence: TGTGCCAGCAGCGCTAGCTCCTACGAGCAGTACGTC. Its protein product is CASSASSYEQYV.